The source of this T cell receptor (beta chain) is a study of Tregs in tolerant kidney transplant recipients (dated 2019 in TCRdb). Describing the broader study: The study used TCRbeta sequencing to identify donor-specific regulatory T cells before combined kidney and bone marrow transplantation, then tracked those cells after transplant.

To note about this clone: Which antigen it targets is not known. The CDR3 extends 3 residues past the end of the read, so its final part is completed from the germline J gene.

For TCRbeta CDR3 sequencing, genomic DNA was extracted from sorted cells using the QIAGEN DNeasy Blood and Tissue Kit. High-throughput TCRbeta CDR3 sequencing, including PCR amplification with bias correction and internal controls, was performed commercially through immunoSEQ. In the original analysis: Unique productive TCRbeta sequences were defined by CDR3 nucleotide sequence when primers matched and otherwise by CDR3 amino acid sequence together with Vbeta and Jbeta genes. To correct for sorting error, sequences found in more than one sorted population at a frequency ratio of 2:1 or less were discarded, and the remaining shared sequences were assigned to the population with the higher frequency. A sequence was defined as donor-reactive if the sequence was expanded at least 5-fold in CFSE-low cells compared with unstimulated cells and had a frequency of at least 0.01% in CFSE-low cells. Jensen-Shannon divergence, calculated on the top 100 TCRbeta sequences ranked by frequency, was used to quantify repertoire divergence. For samples with multiple sequencing runs, sorting error was corrected separately for each run before the runs were pooled. What TCRdb holds here is the immuneACCESS table cut down to in-frame rearrangements. Part of the clones is not present; checked against another copy, under half of the missing clones reflect an unresolved V gene, and the others are unexplained. V, J and clone size were drawn from that table, and D and trimming were deduced from the DNA. The sample's records list roughly 15,000 clones. The ten largest clones capture around 3.8% of the sample.

CDR1 is given as SNHLY and CDR2 as FYNNEI, both from the germline V gene. Including cysteine and phenylalanine, the CDR3 has 14 amino acids. The DNA shown is the part of the CDR3 that was read: 33 bases, in frame from base 1. V lost 6 bases and J lost 4 bases, and the count of bases not matched to a germline gene is 3. The paper's findings and limits, for the study overall: The most biologically relevant and donor-specific TCRbeta repertoire appeared to be identified by expanding Tregs with activated donor B cells. PCR primers changed over time for some patients, so nucleotide-level comparison across those patients' samples was not possible. Biological reproducibility was not examined directly, but technical replication error appeared to be minimal. The study was constrained by small patient numbers, and validation of the findings is required in larger populations and under other immunosuppression protocols. In tolerant patients, the expansion of donor-specific Tregs was greater than global Treg expansion, suggesting that the expansion was antigen-driven rather than nonspecific.

The transplants used related donors with nonmyeloablative bone marrow transplantation, and mixed chimerism in the human trials was transient. Thawed PBMCs were FACS-sorted into unstimulated Tregs (CD4+CD25+CD127-), CD4+ non-Tregs (CD4+CD25-), CD4 cells and CD8 cells. The patients were a few recipients of combined kidney and bone marrow transplants from the ITN036ST trial, and samples were available only from these trial subjects. Healthy control blood was processed to PBMCs by Ficoll density gradient and cryopreserved, and patient PBMCs were collected before and after transplant. The sequences come from CD4+ T cells from blood (PBMCs), collected 12 months after the transplant. This sequence was found in a human patient who received a combined kidney and bone marrow transplant. After a transplant, the graft donor may have provided part of the T cells. Recombination linked TRBV2 to TRBJ2-1, with 10 middle bases fitting TRBD1. CDR3 sequence: CASRDRGIYNEQFF. The part of the CDR3 DNA that was read is TGTGCCAGCAGGGACAGGGGGATTTACAATGAG. Full variable domain (CDR3 extended with the reference TRBV2 and TRBJ2-1 proteins): EPEVTQTPSHQVTQMGQEVILRCVPISNHLYFYWYRQILGQKVEFLVSFYNNEISEKSEIFDDQFSVERPDGSNFTLKIRSTKLEDSAMYFCASRDRGIYNEQFFGPGTRLTVL.